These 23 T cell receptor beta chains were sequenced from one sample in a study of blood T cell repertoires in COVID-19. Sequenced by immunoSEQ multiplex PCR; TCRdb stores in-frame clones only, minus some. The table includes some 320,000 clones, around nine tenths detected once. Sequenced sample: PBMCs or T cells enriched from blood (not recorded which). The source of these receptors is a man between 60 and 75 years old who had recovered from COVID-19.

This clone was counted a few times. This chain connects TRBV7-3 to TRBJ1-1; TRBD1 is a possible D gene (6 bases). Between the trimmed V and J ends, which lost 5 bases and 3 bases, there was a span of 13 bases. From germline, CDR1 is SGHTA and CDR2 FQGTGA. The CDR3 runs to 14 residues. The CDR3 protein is CASSQQAGDTEAFF. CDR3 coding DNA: TGTGCCAGCAGCCAACAGGCAGGGGACACTGAAGCTTTCTTT.

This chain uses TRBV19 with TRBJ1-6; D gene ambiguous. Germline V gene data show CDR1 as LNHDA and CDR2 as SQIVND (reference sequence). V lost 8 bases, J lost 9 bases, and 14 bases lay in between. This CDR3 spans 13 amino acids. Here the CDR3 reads CASFASPGSPLHF. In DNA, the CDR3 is TGTGCCAGTTTCGCATCGCCGGGTTCACCCCTCCACTTT.

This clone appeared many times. The CDR3 DNA reads TGTGCCAGCAGTCGGGCTGGGGCAGGTTCTAATAGCAATCAGCCCCAGCATTTT. Protein: CASSRAGAGSNSNQPQHF. The chain uses TRBV6-6 and TRBJ1-5; weak D call: TRBD1 (5 bases). V lost 5 bases and J lost 0, with 20 bases in between. CDR3 length: 18 amino acids. Germline CDR1 and CDR2: MNHNY and SVGAGI (reference sequence).

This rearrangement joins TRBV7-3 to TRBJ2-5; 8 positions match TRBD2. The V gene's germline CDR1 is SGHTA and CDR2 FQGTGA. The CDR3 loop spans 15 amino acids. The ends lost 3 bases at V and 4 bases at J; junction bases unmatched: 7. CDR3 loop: CASSFQRGTGETQYF. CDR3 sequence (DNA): TGTGCCAGCAGCTTCCAGCGGGGGACTGGAGAGACCCAGTACTTC.

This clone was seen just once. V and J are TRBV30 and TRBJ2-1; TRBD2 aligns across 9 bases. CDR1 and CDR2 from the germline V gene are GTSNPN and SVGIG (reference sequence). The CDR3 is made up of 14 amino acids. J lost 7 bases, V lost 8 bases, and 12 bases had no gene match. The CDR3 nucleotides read TGTGCCCGGGATGGCGGGAGGGCCGGGAATGAGCAGTTCTTC. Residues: CARDGGRAGNEQFF.

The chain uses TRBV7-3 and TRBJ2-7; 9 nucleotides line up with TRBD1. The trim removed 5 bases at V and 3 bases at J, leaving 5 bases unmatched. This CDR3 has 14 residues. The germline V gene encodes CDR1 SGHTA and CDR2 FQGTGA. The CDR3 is CASSPVTGGYEQYF. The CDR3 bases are TGTGCCAGCAGCCCCGTGACAGGGGGCTACGAGCAGTACTTC.

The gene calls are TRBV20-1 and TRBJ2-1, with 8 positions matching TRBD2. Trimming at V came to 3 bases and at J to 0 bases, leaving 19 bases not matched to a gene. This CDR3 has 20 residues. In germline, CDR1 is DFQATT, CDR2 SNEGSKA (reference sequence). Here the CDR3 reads CSASPPGGVAGTSSYNEQFF. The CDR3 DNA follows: TGCAGTGCTAGTCCTCCCGGGGGGGTAGCGGGGACTAGCTCCTACAATGAGCAGTTCTTC.

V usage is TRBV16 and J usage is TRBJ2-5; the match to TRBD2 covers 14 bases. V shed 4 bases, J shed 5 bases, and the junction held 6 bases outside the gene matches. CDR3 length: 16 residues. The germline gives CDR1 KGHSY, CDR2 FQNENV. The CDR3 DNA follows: TGTGCCAGCAGCCGAAGGGGACTAGCGGGAGTGGAGACCCAGTACTTC. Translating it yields CASSRRGLAGVETQYF.

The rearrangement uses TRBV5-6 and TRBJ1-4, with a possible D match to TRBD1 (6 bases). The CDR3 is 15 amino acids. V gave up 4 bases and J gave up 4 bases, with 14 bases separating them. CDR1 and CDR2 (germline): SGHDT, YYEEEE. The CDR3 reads CASSPMDRNNEKLFF. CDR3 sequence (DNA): TGTGCCAGCAGCCCAATGGACAGAAATAATGAAAAACTGTTTTTT.

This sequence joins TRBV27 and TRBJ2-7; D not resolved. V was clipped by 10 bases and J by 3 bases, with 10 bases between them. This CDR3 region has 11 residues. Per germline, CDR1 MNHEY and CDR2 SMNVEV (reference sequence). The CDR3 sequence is CATPTGYEQYF. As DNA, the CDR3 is TGTGCCACCCCGACGGGCTACGAGCAGTACTTC.

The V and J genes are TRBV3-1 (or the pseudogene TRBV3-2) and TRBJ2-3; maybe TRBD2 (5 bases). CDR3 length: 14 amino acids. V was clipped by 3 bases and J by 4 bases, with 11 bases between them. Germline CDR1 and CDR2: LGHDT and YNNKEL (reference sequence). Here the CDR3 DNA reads TGTGCCAGCAGCCACGCCCCCGGGGCAGATACGCAGTATTTT. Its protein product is CASSHAPGADTQYF.

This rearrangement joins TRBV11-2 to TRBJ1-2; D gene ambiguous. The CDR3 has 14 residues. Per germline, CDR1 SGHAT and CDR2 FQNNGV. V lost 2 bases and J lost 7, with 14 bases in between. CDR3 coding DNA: TGTGCCAGCAGCTTAAAAGGTGTTGGGCCTGGCTACACCTTC. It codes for CASSLKGVGPGYTF.

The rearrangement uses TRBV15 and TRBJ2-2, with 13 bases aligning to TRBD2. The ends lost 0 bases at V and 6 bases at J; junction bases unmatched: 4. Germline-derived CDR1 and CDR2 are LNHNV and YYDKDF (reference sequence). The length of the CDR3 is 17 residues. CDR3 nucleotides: TGTGCCACCAGCAGAGACGGACTAGCGGGAGTGGCCGGGGAGCTGTTTTTT. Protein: CATSRDGLAGVAGELFF.

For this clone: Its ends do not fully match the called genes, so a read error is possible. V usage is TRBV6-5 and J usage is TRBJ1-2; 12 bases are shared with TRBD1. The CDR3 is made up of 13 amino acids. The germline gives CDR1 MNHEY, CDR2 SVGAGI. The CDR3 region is CASTGTGGYDYTF. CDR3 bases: TGTGCCAGCACCGGGACAGGGGGCTATGACTACACCTTC.

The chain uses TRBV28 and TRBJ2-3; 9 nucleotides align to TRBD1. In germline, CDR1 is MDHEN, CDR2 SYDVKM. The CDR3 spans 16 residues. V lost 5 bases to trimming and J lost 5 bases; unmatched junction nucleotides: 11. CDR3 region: CASSDRVGQGKDTQYF. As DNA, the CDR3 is TGTGCCAGCAGTGACCGGGTGGGACAGGGTAAAGATACGCAGTATTTT.

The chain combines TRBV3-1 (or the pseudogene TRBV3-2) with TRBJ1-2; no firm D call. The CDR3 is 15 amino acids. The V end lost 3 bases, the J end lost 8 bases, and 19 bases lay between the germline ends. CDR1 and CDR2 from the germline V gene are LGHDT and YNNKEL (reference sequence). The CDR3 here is CASSHNDQSRGGYTF. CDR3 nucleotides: TGTGCCAGCAGCCATAATGATCAGTCCCGTGGCGGCTACACCTTC.

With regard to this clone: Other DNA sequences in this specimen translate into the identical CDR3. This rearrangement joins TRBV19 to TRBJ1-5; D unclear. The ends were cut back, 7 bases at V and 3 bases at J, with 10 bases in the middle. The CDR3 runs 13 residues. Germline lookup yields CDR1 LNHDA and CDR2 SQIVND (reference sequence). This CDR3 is CASKDTVNQPQHF. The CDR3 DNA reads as TGTGCCAGTAAAGACACCGTCAATCAGCCCCAGCATTTT.

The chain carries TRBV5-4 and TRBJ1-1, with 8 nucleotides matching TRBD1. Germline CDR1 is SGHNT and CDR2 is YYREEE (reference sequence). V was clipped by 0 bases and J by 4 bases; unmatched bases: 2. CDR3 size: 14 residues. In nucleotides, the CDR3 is TGTGCCAGCAGCTTGGGACAGGGGTTCACTGAAGCTTTCTTT. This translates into CASSLGQGFTEAFF.

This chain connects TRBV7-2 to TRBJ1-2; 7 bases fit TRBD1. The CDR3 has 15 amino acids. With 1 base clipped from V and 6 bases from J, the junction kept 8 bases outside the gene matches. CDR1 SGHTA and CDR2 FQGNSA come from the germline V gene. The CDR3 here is CASSLDFGQGDGYTF. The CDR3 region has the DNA TGTGCCAGCAGCTTAGATTTCGGGCAGGGGGATGGCTACACCTTC.

The CDR3 here is CASSRGRVDTEAFF. The CDR3 DNA is TGTGCCAGTAGTAGAGGGAGGGTGGACACTGAAGCTTTCTTT. V usage is TRBV19 and J usage is TRBJ1-1; D not resolved. The V and J ends lost 4 bases and 3 bases respectively, with 12 bases between them. CDR3 length: 14 amino acids. Germline V CDR1 and CDR2: LNHDA, SQIVND (reference sequence).

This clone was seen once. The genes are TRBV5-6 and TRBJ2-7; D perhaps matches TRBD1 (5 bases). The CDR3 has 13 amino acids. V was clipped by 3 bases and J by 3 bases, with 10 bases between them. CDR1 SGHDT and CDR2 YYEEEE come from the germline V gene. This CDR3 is CASSSGRGYEQYF. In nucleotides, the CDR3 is TGTGCCAGCAGCTCAGGTAGGGGCTACGAGCAGTACTTC.

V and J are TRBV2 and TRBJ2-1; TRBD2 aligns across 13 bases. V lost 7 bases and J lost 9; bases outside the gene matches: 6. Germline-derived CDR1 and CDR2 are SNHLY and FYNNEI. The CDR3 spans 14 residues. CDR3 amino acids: CASKLAGGSGEQFF. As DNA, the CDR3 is TGTGCCAGCAAACTAGCGGGAGGGAGTGGTGAGCAGTTCTTC.

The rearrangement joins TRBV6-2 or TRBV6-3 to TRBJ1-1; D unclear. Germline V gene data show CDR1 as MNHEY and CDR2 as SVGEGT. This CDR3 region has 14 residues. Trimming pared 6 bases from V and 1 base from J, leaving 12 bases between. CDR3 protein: CASSPGRGNTEAFF. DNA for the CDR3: TGTGCCAGCAGCCCTGGTAGAGGGAACACTGAAGCTTTCTTT.